One sample yielded the 24 T cell receptor beta chains listed below, sequenced in a study of cytomegalovirus exposure and HLA in healthy donors. The table came from immunoSEQ multiplex PCR; TCRdb's copy has only in-frame clones and leaves some out. The sample contains some 290,000 clones, over 75% of which appear only once. Sequencing input: PBMCs. The receptors stem from a young man in good health and CMV-seronegative.

This clone showed up just once. The chain uses TRBV6-4 and TRBJ1-3, with 9 positions matching TRBD1. With 3 bases clipped from V and 0 bases from J, the junction kept 15 bases outside the gene matches. The germline CDR1 and CDR2 sequences are MRHNA and SNTAGT. The CDR3 extends over 20 amino acids. CDR3 region: CASSESIGQGFWHSGNTIYF. The CDR3, as DNA: TGTGCCAGCAGTGAATCGATCGGACAGGGGTTCTGGCACTCTGGAAACACCATATATTTT.

V usage is TRBV11-2 and J usage is TRBJ2-3, with 10 bases lining up with TRBD2. The V and J ends lost 1 base and 6 bases, in that order; junction bases with no gene match: 10. The CDR3 contains 17 residues. Germline loops: CDR1 SGHAT, CDR2 FQNNGV. The chain's CDR3 is CASSLVSSGGPQDTQYF. The DNA of the CDR3 is TGTGCCAGCAGCTTAGTTTCTAGCGGGGGACCTCAGGATACGCAGTATTTT.

The genes are TRBV10-3 and TRBJ1-5; D not certain. V was trimmed by 0 bases and J by 5 bases, leaving 11 bases between them. CDR3 size: 15 residues. Germline V gene data show CDR1 as ENHRY and CDR2 as SYGVKD. The CDR3 protein is CAISESGGFDQPQHF. CDR3 DNA: TGTGCCATCAGTGAGTCTGGAGGGTTCGATCAGCCCCAGCATTTT.

In this sample, this clone turned up a few times. This CDR3 is CASSSTANSEAFF. CDR3 nucleotides: TGCGCCAGCAGTTCGACAGCTAACTCTGAAGCTTTCTTT. The chain links TRBV10-1 to TRBJ1-1; tentatively, D is TRBD1 (5 bases). Germline-derived CDR1 and CDR2 are WNHNN and SYGVQD (reference sequence). Deletions cut 5 bases from V and 6 bases from J, with 13 bases between. The length of the CDR3 is 13 residues.

The rearrangement uses TRBV5-1 and TRBJ2-3, with D uncertain. The CDR3 runs to 15 residues. V gave up 4 bases and J gave up 3 bases, with 15 bases separating them. Germline CDR1 SGHRS, CDR2 YFSETQ. The CDR3 nucleotides read TGCGCCAGCAGCCCGTCCACAAACCCAACAGATACGCAGTATTTT. Translation: CASSPSTNPTDTQYF.

The J gene is TRBJ2-1, the V gene TRBV5-4; maybe TRBD1 (6 bases). CDR3 length: 15 residues. V lost 4 bases and J 1 base, leaving 12 bases between the germline ends. Per germline, CDR1 SGHNT and CDR2 YYREEE (reference sequence). The CDR3 spells CASSKEDRSYNEQFF. CDR3 DNA sequence: TGTGCCAGCAGCAAGGAGGACAGATCCTACAATGAGCAGTTCTTC.

The V gene is TRBV15, the J gene TRBJ1-2; TRBD1 matches at 7 bases. CDR3 length: 15 amino acids. Germline values: CDR1 LNHNV, CDR2 YYDKDF (reference sequence). The V segment lost 4 bases and the J segment 3 bases; nucleotides outside the gene matches: 8. This CDR3 is CATSTIQGWDYGYTF. CDR3 in DNA: TGTGCCACCAGCACCATACAGGGGTGGGACTATGGCTACACCTTC.

V and J are TRBV11-3 and TRBJ2-5; 8 bases are shared with TRBD1. Germline V gene data show CDR1 as SGHNT and CDR2 as YENEEA. J gave up 5 bases and V 5 bases, and 4 bases lay outside the gene matches. This CDR3 has 13 amino acids. The CDR3 reads CASSLQGVETQYF. The CDR3 DNA follows: TGTGCCAGCAGCCTACAGGGGGTGGAGACCCAGTACTTC.

J is TRBJ2-1 and V is TRBV18, with 9 bases fitting TRBD1. Germline V lookup: CDR1 KGHSH, CDR2 LQKENI. This CDR3 is built from 16 residues. V lost 0 bases and J lost 4; bases outside the gene matches: 4. CDR3 residues: CASSPPRDRVYNEQFF. The DNA for the CDR3 is TGTGCCAGCTCACCACCGAGGGACAGGGTTTACAATGAGCAGTTCTTC.

The rearrangement links TRBV2 to TRBJ2-7, with TRBD1 identical over 7 bases. The length of the CDR3 is 14 residues. V shed 7 bases and J 0 bases; nucleotides not matched to a gene: 6. Germline values: CDR1 SNHLY, CDR2 FYNNEI. CDR3 protein: CASIWDRTSYEQYF. The CDR3 coding sequence is TGTGCCAGCATCTGGGACAGAACCTCCTACGAGCAGTACTTC. Full variable domain (missing parts from reference TRBV2 and TRBJ2-7): EPEVTQTPSHQVTQMGQEVILRCVPISNHLYFYWYRQILGQKVEFLVSFYNNEISEKSEIFDDQFSVERPDGSNFTLKIRSTKLEDSAMYFCASIWDRTSYEQYFGPGTRLTVT.

The V gene is TRBV2, the J gene TRBJ2-5; 11 nucleotides agree with TRBD2. Looked up from germline, CDR1 is SNHLY and CDR2 is FYNNEI. The CDR3 sequence is 15 residues long. The J segment lost 5 bases and the V segment lost 9 bases, leaving 11 bases of the junction unmatched. The CDR3 region is CARTKLAGGTETQYF. The CDR3 nucleotides are TGTGCCAGAACTAAGCTAGCGGGGGGAACCGAGACCCAGTACTTC.

V is TRBV27 and J is TRBJ2-7; TRBD2 is a possible D gene (6 bases). V was shortened by 8 bases and J by 2 bases, with 16 bases between the two germline ends. Germline V lookup: CDR1 MNHEY, CDR2 SMNVEV (reference sequence). The CDR3 contains 14 residues. The CDR3 protein is CASRPARLAYEQYF. DNA of the CDR3: TGTGCCAGCCGGCCGGCCCGACTAGCCTACGAGCAGTACTTC.

The chain couples TRBV30 to TRBJ2-1; 7 nucleotides line up with TRBD2. Germline CDR1 reads GTSNPN; CDR2 reads SVGIG (reference sequence). After removal of 1 base from V and 6 bases from J, the junction contained 3 bases not matched to a gene. The CDR3 runs to 13 residues. CDR3 bases: TGTGCCTGGAGTGGATGGGGGGGCAATGAGCAGTTCTTC. This codes for CAWSGWGGNEQFF.

The chain employs TRBV7-9 and TRBJ1-2, with 8 nucleotides matching TRBD1. J was trimmed by 3 bases and V by 5 bases; bases with no gene match: 11. Germline CDR1 and CDR2: SEHNR and FQNEAQ (reference sequence). The CDR3 extends over 16 amino acids. The CDR3 sequence: CASSHGRTGLDYGYTF. The CDR3 DNA is TGTGCCAGCAGCCACGGGCGGACAGGGCTTGACTATGGCTACACCTTC.

This clone has only a few counts. Other DNA sequences within the sample encode an identical CDR3. This rearrangement joins TRBV27 to TRBJ2-7; D gene uncertain. The CDR3 has 12 residues. Trimming cost V 5 bases and J 1 base, with 6 bases left between them. Germline V gene lookup returns CDR1 MNHEY and CDR2 SMNVEV (reference sequence). The CDR3 spells CASSPPSYEQYF. The CDR3 nucleotides are TGTGCCAGCAGTCCCCCTTCCTACGAGCAGTACTTC.

The rearrangement uses TRBV11-3 and TRBJ2-3; 8 nucleotides match TRBD2. This CDR3 has 16 residues. Germline V gives CDR1 SGHNT, CDR2 YENEEA. V dropped 4 bases and J dropped 6; count of bases not matched to a gene: 12. This CDR3 is CASSSPGGGNVDTQYF. CDR3 bases: TGTGCCAGCAGCTCCCCGGGAGGGGGAAATGTGGATACGCAGTATTTT.

A single count supports this clone. The rearrangement uses TRBV6-5 and TRBJ1-6, with a weak D call TRBD1 (6 bases). V lost 2 bases and J lost 4, with 9 bases in between. The CDR3 has 15 residues. The germline gives CDR1 MNHEY, CDR2 SVGAGI. CDR3 in DNA: TGTGCCAGCAGTTACCAGGGGAATTATAATTCACCCCTCCACTTT. Amino acid sequence: CASSYQGNYNSPLHF.

The chain is built from TRBV11-2 and TRBJ2-7; D might be TRBD1 (6 bases). The CDR3 sequence is 13 residues long. The germline V gene encodes CDR1 SGHAT and CDR2 FQNNGV. Trimming left V 2 bases short and J 6 bases short, with 11 bases between. DNA for the CDR3: TGTGCCAGCAGCTTAACAGGGTTCTCCGAGCAGTACTTC. It is translated as CASSLTGFSEQYF.

The chain combines TRBV5-1 with TRBJ2-2; D is unclear. V was shortened by 0 bases and J by 7 bases, with 4 bases between the two germline ends. CDR1 SGHRS and CDR2 YFSETQ come from the germline V gene. The CDR3 extends over 12 amino acids. CDR3 sequence (DNA): TGCGCCAGCAGCTTGGTCTTCGGGGAGCTGTTTTTT. Its translation is CASSLVFGELFF.

The chain carries TRBV7-8 and TRBJ2-2; the D gene is possibly TRBD1 (7 bases). CDR3 size: 18 residues. V was cut by 0 bases and J by 4 bases, with 18 bases left in between. Germline V gives CDR1 SGHVS, CDR2 FQNEAQ. The CDR3 DNA reads as TGTGCCAGCAGCTTAGCGCGTGGGGCAGGGGGGTTCACCGGGGAGCTGTTTTTT. Translating it yields CASSLARGAGGFTGELFF.

The chain couples TRBV19 to TRBJ2-1; D call uncertain. The CDR3 sequence is 12 residues long. Germline V lookup: CDR1 LNHDA, CDR2 SQIVND (reference sequence). The ends were cut back, 3 bases at V and 6 bases at J, with 6 bases in the middle. The CDR3 spells CASSIGSNEQFF. The CDR3 DNA is TGTGCCAGTAGTATTGGCAGCAATGAGCAGTTCTTC.

In DNA, the CDR3 is TGTGCCAGCAGCTTAGGCCCAGGGGGCGATAATCGCTACACCTTC. Amino acids: CASSLGPGGDNRYTF. The chain combines TRBV7-9 with TRBJ1-2; 8 positions agree with TRBD1. The CDR3 has 15 amino acids. After removal of 1 base from V and 9 bases from J, the junction contained 10 bases not matched to a gene. CDR1 and CDR2 (germline): SEHNR, FQNEAQ (reference sequence).

The chain carries TRBV2 and TRBJ2-5; 7 bases line up with TRBD2. V lost 7 bases to trimming and J lost 5 bases; unmatched junction nucleotides: 10. Germline CDR1 reads SNHLY; CDR2 reads FYNNEI. This CDR3 has 14 amino acids. CDR3 coding DNA: TGTGCCAGCATGAAGCGGGGAATCGAGGAGACCCAGTACTTC. It is translated as CASMKRGIEETQYF. Variable domain in full (rest from reference TRBV2 and TRBJ2-5): EPEVTQTPSHQVTQMGQEVILRCVPISNHLYFYWYRQILGQKVEFLVSFYNNEISEKSEIFDDQFSVERPDGSNFTLKIRSTKLEDSAMYFCASMKRGIEETQYFGPGTRLLVL.

The chain uses TRBV5-5 and TRBJ1-2; the D gene is possibly TRBD1 (5 bases). The CDR3 spans 15 residues. V was cut by 0 bases and J by 2 bases, with 11 bases left in between. Germline-derived CDR1 and CDR2 are SGHKS and YYEKEE (reference sequence). Written as DNA, the CDR3 is TGTGCCAGCAGCTTGGTGGGCAGGGTGAACTATGGCTACACCTTC. Translation: CASSLVGRVNYGYTF.